This TCR beta chain derives from a study of spatial heterogeneity in lung cancer. TCRdb redid the calling of the 5' RACE reads with MiXCR, one entry per CDR3 protein. The table has around 60,000 distinct CDR3 sequences, around 8.2% seen once. The time point denotes: sample taken at primary tumor resection. Unsorted tumor, nontumor lung tissue or cryopreserved PBMC supplied the whole RNA. This specimen was PBMCs, taken at surgery. The receptor was derived from a female donor with early-stage non-small cell lung cancer.

CDR3 sequence (DNA): TGCGCCAGCAGCTTGACGGGACAGGGGAGGAAAAAACTGTTTTTT. As protein: CASSLTGQGRKKLFF. This sequence joins TRBV5-1 and TRBJ1-4; 10 nucleotides agree with TRBD1. V lost 1 base and J lost 9; bases outside the gene matches: 6. The CDR3 contains 15 residues. Germline-derived CDR1 and CDR2 are SGHRS and YFSETQ.